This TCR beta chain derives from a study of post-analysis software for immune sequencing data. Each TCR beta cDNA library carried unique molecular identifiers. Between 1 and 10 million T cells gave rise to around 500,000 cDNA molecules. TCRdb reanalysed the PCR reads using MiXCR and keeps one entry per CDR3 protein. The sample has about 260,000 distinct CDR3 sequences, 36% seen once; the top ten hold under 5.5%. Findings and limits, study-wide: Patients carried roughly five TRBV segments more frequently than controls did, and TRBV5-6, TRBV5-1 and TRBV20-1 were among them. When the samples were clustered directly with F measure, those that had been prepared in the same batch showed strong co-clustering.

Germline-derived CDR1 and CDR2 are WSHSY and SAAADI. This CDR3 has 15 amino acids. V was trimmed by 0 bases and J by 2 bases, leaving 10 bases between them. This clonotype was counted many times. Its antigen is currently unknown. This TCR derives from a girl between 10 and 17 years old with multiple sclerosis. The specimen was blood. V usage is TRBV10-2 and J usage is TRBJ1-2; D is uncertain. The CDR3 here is CASSESSTVNYGYTF. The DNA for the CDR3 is TGCGCCAGCAGTGAGTCAAGTACGGTCAACTATGGCTACACCTTC.